This T cell receptor beta chain was profiled in a study of T cells in Graves' hyperthyroidism and ophthalmopathy (dated by TCRdb to 2018 to 2020). Broadly, across the study: Peripheral blood samples were taken at the time of initial diagnosis, prior to any treatment. To identify TCR V-J signatures that set the groups apart, the researchers used a discovery cohort of approximately 98 patients, made up of about 44 with Graves' ophthalmopathy and some 60 with stable Graves' hyperthyroidism. TCR Vbeta CDR3 sequencing of 120 to 150 peripheral blood samples (under 45 ophthalmopathy, 75 hyperthyroidism and around 17 progressor patients) is reported in the paper. The study also compared thyroid tissue and blood T-cell repertoires from about six Graves' hyperthyroidism patients. Once sampling was done, hyperthyroidism patients were given methimazole at a starting dose of 30 mg daily, whereas ophthalmopathy patients were given high-dose intravenous methylprednisolone. Prospective prediction of ophthalmopathy was tested in an independent validation cohort of fewer than 20 hyperthyroidism patients and approximately 17 patients who later progressed to ophthalmopathy. For training and testing, the 80 to 100 patients in the discovery cohort were randomly divided in a 7:3 ratio. What the study reported, not specific to this receptor: Most expanded thyroid clonotypes (frequency above 0.001) were also detected in blood, a finding suggesting that blood repertoires may reflect thyroid immune responses. Sample size was not statistically predetermined, and investigators were not blinded to group allocation. In validation, progression to ophthalmopathy was predicted by the model with around 71% sensitivity and 72% to 80% specificity, a median of around 6.5 months before onset. In cross-validation, a model built on a 13 V-J signature told ophthalmopathy apart from stable hyperthyroidism with 85% to 90% sensitivity and about 81% specificity, and in testing the same model reached 80%/75%.

The TCR beta CDR3 regions were amplified from RNA transcripts. For the first round of RT-PCR on the TCR CDR3, the HTBI primer set was used together with the Qiagen OneStep RT-PCR kit. Libraries were constructed in a second round of multiplex PCR, after which size selection and purification were performed. The libraries were sequenced on an Illumina HiSeq2000 using paired-end 100 bp reads. Under the source paper's analysis protocol: SOAPnuke was used to process the raw data, removing reads that contained adapters or uncalled bases, had a mean Phred below 15, or lacked an exact match to the constant primer or identifier. COPE v1.2.5 was used to merge the high-quality paired reads, and each unique nucleotide sequence was defined as a clonotype. MiTCR v1.1 was used to align the clonotypes against IMGT TRBV, TRBD and TRBJ reference segments. Analysis was restricted to V-J combinations with a frequency above 0.0001, which covered roughly 99% of repertoires. The TCS score was defined as F50 (clonal expansion) divided by E x V (chaos), with BLOSUM62-based TCRdist calculated between CDR3 peptides within each V-J. Welch's t-statistics and random forest reduced several hundred V-J features to 13, which were used in a naive Bayes classifier (R e1071). TCRdb reprocessing: public reads trimmed at Q25 with fastp, clones called with MiXCR, in-frame beta chains kept. Entries are consolidated by CDR3 protein sequence, retaining the most common genes and DNA. These V and J calls originate from TCRdb's pipeline instead of the authors' own analysis. This sample has some 600,000 distinct CDR3 sequences in its table, and roughly 13% of those were observed once. The ten biggest clones cover almost 6% of the sample.

The CDR3 covers 13 residues, taking in both the cysteine and the phenylalanine. CDR3 DNA only is kept here, 39 bases in frame from base 1. V and J are truncated by 1 base and 11 bases respectively, leaving an intervening sequence of 14 bases. This clonotype was observed many times. It lacks a known antigen. No much larger clone is present one base from it, and per-base qualities are unavailable. Hyperthyroidism patients were aged 18 to 65 years and newly diagnosed, with disease duration of less than 2 months. Any patient with an uncontrolled infection, another autoimmune disease, pregnancy or lactation was excluded. Clinical symptoms, serum thyroxine and TRAb, thyroid ultrasound, and orbital computed tomography formed the basis for the diagnoses. For progressor patients, blood was drawn at the first diagnosis of hyperthyroidism, before any ophthalmopathy symptoms had appeared. PBMCs were separated from around 9.1 ml of fresh peripheral blood using Ficoll-Paque density gradient centrifugation. Progressor patients were defined as those initially diagnosed with Graves' hyperthyroidism in whom ophthalmopathy developed during follow-up. Trizol reagent was used to extract total RNA, and RNA quality was then checked on an Agilent 2100 Bioanalyzer.

Material for sequencing was blood. This clonotype originated in a woman aged 25-40 years with Graves' hyperthyroidism that later progressed to Graves' ophthalmopathy. The V and J segments used are TRBV12-3 or TRBV12-4 and TRBJ1-1, with no confidently assigned D gene. The CDR3 amino acid sequence is: CASSLEVGLGAFF. The nucleotides read TGTGCCAGCAGTTTAGAGGTGGGCTTGGGGGCTTTCTTT.